The following is a T cell receptor (beta chain) sequence with its context. This clonotype was observed a handful of times. Its cognate antigen has yet to be identified. The input lacks base qualities; no much larger clone sits a single base away. The reads were generated on an Illumina HiSeq 1500. The public reads were run again by TCRdb, first through fastp at Q25 and then through MiXCR, and only productive beta chains were kept. All rows with the same CDR3 protein become a single entry with the most common DNA and genes. Counted in this sample were a few hundred thousand distinct CDR3 sequences; about 13% of them appeared once. The ten most abundant clones make up 8.5% to 10% of the sample. This record comes from a study of T cell repertoires in cytomegalovirus infection (dated by TCRdb to between 2018 and 2021). Study-level background: Donor HLA type was relevant to the analysis, because carriage of CMV infection together with the matching HLA type was indicated by public TCR beta signatures.

Beyond this particular receptor, the publication reports: Carriers of CMV infection plus the relevant HLA type were discriminated by the cumulative frequency of public TCR beta family members in the study cohort and in an independent approximately 350-donor cohort. The ex vivo response was dominated by HLA-C-restricted CMV-specific TCR beta clonotypes, which also provided the single most frequent clonotype in two of eight donors.

The clonotype originates from a human donor in good health (CMV status not recorded). Some clones in this sample may be carry-over from other donors' samples. Sequencing was carried out using PBMCs.

The CDR3 reads CASSLTADRLNTEAFF. The DNA reads as follows: TGTGCCAGCAGCTTAACGGCAGATCGGCTGAACACTGAAGCTTTCTTT. The rearranged chain carries TRBV7-3 and TRBJ1-1; too little of a D gene remains to name it. According to the germline V gene, CDR1 reads SGHTA and CDR2 reads FQGTGA. From its cysteine to its phenylalanine, the CDR3 spans 16 amino acids. This entry keeps only the CDR3 DNA: 48 bases, framed from base 1. Between the V and J ends, shortened by 0 bases and 0 bases respectively, the junction contains 11 bases.